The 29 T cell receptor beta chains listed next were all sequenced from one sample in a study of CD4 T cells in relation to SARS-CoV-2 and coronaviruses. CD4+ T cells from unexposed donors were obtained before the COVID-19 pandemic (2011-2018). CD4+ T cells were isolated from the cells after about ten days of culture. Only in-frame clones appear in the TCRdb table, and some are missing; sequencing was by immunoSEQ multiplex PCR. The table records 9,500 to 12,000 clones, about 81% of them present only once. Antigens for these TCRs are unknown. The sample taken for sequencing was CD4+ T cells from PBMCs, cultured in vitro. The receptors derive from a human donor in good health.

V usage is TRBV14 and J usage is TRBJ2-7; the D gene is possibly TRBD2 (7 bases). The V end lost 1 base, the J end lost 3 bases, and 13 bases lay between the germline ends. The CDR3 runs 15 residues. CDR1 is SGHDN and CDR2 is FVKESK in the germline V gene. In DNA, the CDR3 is TGTGCCAGCAGCCAAGGAAGGGGGGGCCTCTACGAGCAGTACTTC. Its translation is CASSQGRGGLYEQYF.

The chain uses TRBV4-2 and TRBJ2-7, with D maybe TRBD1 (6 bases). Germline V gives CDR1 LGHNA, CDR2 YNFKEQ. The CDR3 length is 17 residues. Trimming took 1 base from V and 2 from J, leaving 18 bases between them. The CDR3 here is CASSQVLARDTAYEQYF. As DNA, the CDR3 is TGTGCCAGCAGCCAAGTGCTGGCCCGGGACACAGCCTACGAGCAGTACTTC.

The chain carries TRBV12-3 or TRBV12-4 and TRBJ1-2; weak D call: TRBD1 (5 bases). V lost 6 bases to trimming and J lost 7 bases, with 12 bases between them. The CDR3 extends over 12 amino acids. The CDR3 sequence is CASSPRDFGYTF. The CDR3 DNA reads TGTGCCAGCAGCCCCCGGGACTTTGGCTACACCTTC.

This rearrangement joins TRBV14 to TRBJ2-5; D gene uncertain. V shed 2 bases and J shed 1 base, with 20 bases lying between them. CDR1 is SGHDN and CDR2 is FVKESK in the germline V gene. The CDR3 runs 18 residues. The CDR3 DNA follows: TGTGCCAGCAGCCAACTCCCCTCCTGGAGAGCCGGCCAAGAGACCCAGTACTTC. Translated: CASSQLPSWRAGQETQYF.

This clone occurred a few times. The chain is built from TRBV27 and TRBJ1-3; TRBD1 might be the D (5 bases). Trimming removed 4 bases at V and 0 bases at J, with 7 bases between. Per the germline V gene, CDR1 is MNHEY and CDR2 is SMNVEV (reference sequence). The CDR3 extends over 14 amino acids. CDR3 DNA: TGTGCCAGCAGTTCCAGGGTCTCTGGAAACACCATATATTTT. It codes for CASSSRVSGNTIYF.

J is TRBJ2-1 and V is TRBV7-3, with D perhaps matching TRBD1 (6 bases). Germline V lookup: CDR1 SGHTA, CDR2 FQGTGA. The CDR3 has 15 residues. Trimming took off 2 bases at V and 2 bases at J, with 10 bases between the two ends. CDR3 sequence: CASSLRQGTYNEQFF. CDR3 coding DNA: TGTGCCAGCAGCTTACGGCAGGGGACCTACAATGAGCAGTTCTTC.

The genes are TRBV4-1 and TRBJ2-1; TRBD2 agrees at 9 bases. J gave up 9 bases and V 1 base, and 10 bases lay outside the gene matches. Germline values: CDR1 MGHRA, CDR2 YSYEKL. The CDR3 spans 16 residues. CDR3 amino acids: CASSQGIQREAREQFF. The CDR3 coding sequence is TGCGCCAGCAGCCAAGGGATCCAGCGGGAGGCCCGTGAGCAGTTCTTC.

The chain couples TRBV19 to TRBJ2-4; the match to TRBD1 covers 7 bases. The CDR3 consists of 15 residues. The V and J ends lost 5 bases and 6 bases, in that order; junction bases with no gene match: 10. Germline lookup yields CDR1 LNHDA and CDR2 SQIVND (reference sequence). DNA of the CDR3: TGTGCCAGTAGTCCACTCGACAGGGTTGGAAACATTCAGTACTTC. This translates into CASSPLDRVGNIQYF.

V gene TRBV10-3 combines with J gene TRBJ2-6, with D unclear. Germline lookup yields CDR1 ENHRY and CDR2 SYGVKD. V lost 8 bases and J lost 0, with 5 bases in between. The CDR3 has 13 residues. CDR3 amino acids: CAIGSSGANVLTF. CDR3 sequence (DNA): TGTGCCATCGGTTCCTCTGGGGCCAACGTCCTGACTTTC.

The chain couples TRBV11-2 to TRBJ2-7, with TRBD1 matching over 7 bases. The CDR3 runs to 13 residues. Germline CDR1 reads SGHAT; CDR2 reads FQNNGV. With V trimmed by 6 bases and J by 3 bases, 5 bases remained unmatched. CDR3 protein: CASRTTGFYEQYF. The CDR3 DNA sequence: TGTGCCAGCAGAACGACAGGGTTCTACGAGCAGTACTTC.

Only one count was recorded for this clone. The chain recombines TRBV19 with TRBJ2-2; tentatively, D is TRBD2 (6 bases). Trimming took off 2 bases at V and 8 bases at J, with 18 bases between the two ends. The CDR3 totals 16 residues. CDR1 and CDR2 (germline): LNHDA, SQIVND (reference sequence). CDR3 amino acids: CASSIMGGIFEGELFF. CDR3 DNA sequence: TGTGCCAGTAGTATAATGGGCGGGATATTCGAGGGGGAGCTGTTTTTT.

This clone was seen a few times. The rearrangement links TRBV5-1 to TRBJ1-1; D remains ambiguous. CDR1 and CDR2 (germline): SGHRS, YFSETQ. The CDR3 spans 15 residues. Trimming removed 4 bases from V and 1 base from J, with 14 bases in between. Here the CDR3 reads CASSVYRERNTEAFF. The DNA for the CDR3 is TGCGCCAGCAGCGTTTATCGGGAAAGGAACACTGAAGCTTTCTTT.

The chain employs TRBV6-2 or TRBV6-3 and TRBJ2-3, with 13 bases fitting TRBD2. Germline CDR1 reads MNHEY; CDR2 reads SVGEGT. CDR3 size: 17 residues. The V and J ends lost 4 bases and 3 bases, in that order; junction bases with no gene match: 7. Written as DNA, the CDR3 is TGTGCCAGCAGTTCAGAAGGACTAGCGGGAGTGACAGATACGCAGTATTTT. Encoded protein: CASSSEGLAGVTDTQYF.

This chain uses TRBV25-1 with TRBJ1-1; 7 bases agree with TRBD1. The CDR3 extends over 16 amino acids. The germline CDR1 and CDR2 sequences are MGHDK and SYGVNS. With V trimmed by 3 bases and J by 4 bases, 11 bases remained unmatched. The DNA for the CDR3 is TGTGCCAGCAGTGAGGCGAGGGGGCGGGTGGTCACTGAAGCTTTCTTT. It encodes CASSEARGRVVTEAFF.

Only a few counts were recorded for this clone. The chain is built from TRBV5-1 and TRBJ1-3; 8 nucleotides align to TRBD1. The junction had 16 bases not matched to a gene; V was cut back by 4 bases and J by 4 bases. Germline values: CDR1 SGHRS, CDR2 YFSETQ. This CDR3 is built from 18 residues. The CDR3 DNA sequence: TGCGCCAGCAGCCAGGGACAGGCCACCCGAACCCTGGGAAACACCATATATTTT. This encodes CASSQGQATRTLGNTIYF.

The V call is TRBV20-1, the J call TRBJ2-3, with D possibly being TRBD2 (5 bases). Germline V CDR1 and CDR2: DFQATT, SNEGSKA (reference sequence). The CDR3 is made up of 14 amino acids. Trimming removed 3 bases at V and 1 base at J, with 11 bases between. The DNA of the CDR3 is TGCAGTGCTAGTTCGGGGATGGGCACAGATACGCAGTATTTT. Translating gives CSASSGMGTDTQYF.

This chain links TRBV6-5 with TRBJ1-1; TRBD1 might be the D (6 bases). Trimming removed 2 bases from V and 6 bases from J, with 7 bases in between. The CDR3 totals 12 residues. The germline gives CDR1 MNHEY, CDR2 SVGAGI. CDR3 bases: TGTGCCAGCAGTTACGGGACATCTGAAGCTTTCTTT. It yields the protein CASSYGTSEAFF.

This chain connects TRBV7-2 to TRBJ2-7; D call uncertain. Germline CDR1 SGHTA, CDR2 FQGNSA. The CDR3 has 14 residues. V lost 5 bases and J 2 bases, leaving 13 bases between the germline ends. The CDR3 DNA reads TGTGCCAGCAGCCAGACTTGGACGGCCTACGAGCAGTACTTC. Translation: CASSQTWTAYEQYF. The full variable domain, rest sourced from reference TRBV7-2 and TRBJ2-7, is GAGVSQSPSNKVTEKGKDVELRCDPISGHTALYWYRQSLGQGLEFLIYFQGNSAPDKSGLPSDRFSAERTGGSVSTLTIQRTQQEDSAVYLCASSQTWTAYEQYFGPGTRLTVT.

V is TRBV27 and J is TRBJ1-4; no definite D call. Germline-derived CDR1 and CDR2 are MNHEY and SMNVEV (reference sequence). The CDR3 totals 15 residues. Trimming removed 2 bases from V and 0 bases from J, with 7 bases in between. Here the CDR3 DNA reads TGTGCCAGCAGTTTAGGCCACACAACTAATGAAAAACTGTTTTTT. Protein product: CASSLGHTTNEKLFF.

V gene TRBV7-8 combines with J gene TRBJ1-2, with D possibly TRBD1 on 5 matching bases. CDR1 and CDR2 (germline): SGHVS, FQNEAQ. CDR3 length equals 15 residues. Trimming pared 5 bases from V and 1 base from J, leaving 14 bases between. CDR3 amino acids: CASSQQRQLNYGYTF. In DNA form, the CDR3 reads TGTGCCAGCAGCCAGCAGAGACAGCTTAACTATGGCTACACCTTC.

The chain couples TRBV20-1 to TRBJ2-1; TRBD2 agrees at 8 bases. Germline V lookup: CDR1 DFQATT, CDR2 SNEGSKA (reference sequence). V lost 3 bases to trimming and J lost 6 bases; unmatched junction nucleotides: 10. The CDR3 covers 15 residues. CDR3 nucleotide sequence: TGCAGTGCTAGTCGAGTAGTAGCGGGACCCAATGAGCAGTTCTTC. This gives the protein CSASRVVAGPNEQFF.

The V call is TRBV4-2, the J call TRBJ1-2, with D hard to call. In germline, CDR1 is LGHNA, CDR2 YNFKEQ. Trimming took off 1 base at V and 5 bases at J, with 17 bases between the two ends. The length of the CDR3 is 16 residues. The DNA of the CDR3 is TGTGCCAGCAGCCAAGCTTTGTCGCCGACACCTTATGGCTACACCTTC. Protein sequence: CASSQALSPTPYGYTF.

DNA of the CDR3: TGTGCCAGCGATGAAGGACTAGCGCAAATTGGGGAGACCCAGTACTTC. Its translation is CASDEGLAQIGETQYF. V gene TRBV2 combines with J gene TRBJ2-5; TRBD2 agrees at 9 bases. CDR1 and CDR2 from the germline V gene are SNHLY and FYNNEI. Unmatched junction bases numbered 15, after V lost 8 bases and J lost 5 bases. This CDR3 comprises 16 residues.

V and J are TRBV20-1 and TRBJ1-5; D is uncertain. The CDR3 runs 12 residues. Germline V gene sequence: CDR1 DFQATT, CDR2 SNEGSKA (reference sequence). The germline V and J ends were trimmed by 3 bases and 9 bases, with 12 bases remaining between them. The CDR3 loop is CSASQAVSPQHF. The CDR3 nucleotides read TGCAGTGCTAGTCAAGCAGTGTCGCCCCAGCATTTT.

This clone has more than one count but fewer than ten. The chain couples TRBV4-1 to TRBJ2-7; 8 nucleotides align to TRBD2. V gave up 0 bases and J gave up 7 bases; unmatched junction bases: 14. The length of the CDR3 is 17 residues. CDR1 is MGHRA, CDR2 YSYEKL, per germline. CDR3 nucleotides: TGCGCCAGCAGCCAAGAAGTCCCCGTCGGGGGGGTGGGTGAGCAGTACTTC. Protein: CASSQEVPVGGVGEQYF.

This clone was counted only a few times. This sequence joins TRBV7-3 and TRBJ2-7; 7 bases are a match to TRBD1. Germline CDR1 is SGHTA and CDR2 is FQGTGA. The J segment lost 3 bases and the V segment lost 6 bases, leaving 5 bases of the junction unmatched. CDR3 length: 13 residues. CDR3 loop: CASSPGQDYEQYF. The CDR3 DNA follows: TGTGCCAGCAGTCCCGGACAGGACTACGAGCAGTACTTC.

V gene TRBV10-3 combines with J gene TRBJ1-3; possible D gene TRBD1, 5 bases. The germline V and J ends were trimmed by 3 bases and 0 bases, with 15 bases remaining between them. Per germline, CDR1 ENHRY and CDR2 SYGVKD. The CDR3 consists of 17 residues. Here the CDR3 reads CAISEGVGLYSGNTIYF. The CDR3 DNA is TGTGCCATCAGTGAAGGGGTAGGCCTCTACTCTGGAAACACCATATATTTT.

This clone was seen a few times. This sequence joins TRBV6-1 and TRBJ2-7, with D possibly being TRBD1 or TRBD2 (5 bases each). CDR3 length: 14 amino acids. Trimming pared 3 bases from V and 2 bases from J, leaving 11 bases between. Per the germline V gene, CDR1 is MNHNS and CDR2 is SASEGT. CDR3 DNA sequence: TGTGCCAGCAGTGACGAGGGGCCAACCTACGAGCAGTACTTC. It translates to CASSDEGPTYEQYF.

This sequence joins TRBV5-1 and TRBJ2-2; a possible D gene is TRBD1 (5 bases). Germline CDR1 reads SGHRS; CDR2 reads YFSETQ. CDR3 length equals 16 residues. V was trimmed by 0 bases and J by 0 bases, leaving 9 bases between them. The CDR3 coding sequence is TGCGCCAGCAGCTTGGGTGACAGTGCGAACACCGGGGAGCTGTTTTTT. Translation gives CASSLGDSANTGELFF.